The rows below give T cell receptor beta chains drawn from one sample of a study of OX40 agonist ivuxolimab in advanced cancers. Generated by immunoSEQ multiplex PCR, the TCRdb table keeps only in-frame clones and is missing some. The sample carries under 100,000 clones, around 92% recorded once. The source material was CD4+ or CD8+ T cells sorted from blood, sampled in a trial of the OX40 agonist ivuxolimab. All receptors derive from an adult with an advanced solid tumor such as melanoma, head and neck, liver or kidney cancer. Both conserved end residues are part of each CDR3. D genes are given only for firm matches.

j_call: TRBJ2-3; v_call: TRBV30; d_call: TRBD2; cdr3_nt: TGTGCCTGGGGAGCGGGATCCGGCACAGATACGCAGTATTTT; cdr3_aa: CAWGAGSGTDTQYF
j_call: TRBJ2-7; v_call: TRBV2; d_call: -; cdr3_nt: TGTGCCAGCAGTGAATTCTGGGACGAGCAGTACTTC; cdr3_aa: CASSEFWDEQYF
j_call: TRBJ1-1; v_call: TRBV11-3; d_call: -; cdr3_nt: TGTGCCAGCAGCTTAATGACAGGACCGAACACTGAAGCTTTCTTT; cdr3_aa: CASSLMTGPNTEAFF
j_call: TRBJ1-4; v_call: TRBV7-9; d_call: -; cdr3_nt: TGTGCCAGCTCCCGGCCCGATTTGAATGAAAAACTGTTTTTT; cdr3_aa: CASSRPDLNEKLFF
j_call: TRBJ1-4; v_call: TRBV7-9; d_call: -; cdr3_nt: TGTGCCAGCAGCTTATTCCGGATCTCAACTAATGAAAAACTGTTTTTT; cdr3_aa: CASSLFRISTNEKLFF
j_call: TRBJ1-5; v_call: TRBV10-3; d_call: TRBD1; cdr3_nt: TGTGCCATCAGTGACACCGGGACAGGGACTAATCAGCCCCAGCATTTT; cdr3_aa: CAISDTGTGTNQPQHF
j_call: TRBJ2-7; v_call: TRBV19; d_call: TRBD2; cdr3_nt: TGTGCCAGTAGTATTAGGTCTAGCGGGAGCTACGAGCAGTACTTC; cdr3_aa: CASSIRSSGSYEQYF
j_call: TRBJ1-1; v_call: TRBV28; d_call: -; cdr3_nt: TGTGCCAGCCTCTCCGGGGCCCCGGCGGGCACTGAAGCTTTCTTT; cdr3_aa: CASLSGAPAGTEAFF
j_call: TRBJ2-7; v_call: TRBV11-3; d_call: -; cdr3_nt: TGTGCCAGCAGCTTAGACAGCGTAGCCTACGAGCAGTACTTC; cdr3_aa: CASSLDSVAYEQYF
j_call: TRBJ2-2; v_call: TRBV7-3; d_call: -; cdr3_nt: TGTGCCAGCAGCTTAAGGGACTTCCCCGGTGTCGGGGAGCTGTTTTTT; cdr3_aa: CASSLRDFPGVGELFF
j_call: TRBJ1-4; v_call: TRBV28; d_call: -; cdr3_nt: TGTGCCAGCAGTTTACCCGGGGTCCCCGAAAAACTGTTTTTT; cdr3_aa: CASSLPGVPEKLFF
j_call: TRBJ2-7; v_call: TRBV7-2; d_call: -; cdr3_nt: TGTGCCAGCAGCTTAGGATTCCTGGCCCCCCGGCAGTACTTC; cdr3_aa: CASSLGFLAPRQYF
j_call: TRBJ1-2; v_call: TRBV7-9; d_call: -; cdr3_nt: TGTGCCAGCAGCTTAGCGCCGTCGGACAGCTATGGCTACACCTTC; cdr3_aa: CASSLAPSDSYGYTF
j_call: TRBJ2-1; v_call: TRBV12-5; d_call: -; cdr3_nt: TGTGCTAGTGGCCTGATCCTAGTGACCTTATCCTACAATGAGCAGTTCTTC; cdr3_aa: CASGLILVTLSYNEQFF
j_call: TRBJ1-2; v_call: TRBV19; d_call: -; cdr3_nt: TGTGCCAGTAGTATAATTGACCGACCCAAAGGCTACACCTTC; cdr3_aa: CASSIIDRPKGYTF
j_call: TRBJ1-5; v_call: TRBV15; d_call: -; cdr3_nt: TGTGCCACCAGCAGAGATCGGGTTTATAGCAATCAGCCCCAGCATTTT; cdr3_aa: CATSRDRVYSNQPQHF
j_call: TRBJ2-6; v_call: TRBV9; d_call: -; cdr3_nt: TGTGCCAGCAGCGTAGCGGAGGACTCTGGGGCCAACGTCCTGACTTTC; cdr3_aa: CASSVAEDSGANVLTF
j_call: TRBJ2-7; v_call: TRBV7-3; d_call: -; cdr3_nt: TGTGCCAGCTCTCAAGGAGGGGGTAATCGGCAGTACTTC; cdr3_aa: CASSQGGGNRQYF
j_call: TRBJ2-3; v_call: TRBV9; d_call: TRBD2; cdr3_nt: TGTGCCAGCGGACTAGCGGGAGATACGCAGTATTTT; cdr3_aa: CASGLAGDTQYF
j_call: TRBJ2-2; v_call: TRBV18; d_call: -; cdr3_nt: TGTGCCAGCTCACCAGACGTGGGAGTGGACACCGGGGAGCTGTTTTTT; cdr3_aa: CASSPDVGVDTGELFF
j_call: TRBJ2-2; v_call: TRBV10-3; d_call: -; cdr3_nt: TGTGCCATCAGTGACCGTTTAGCGGAGAGATCCACCGGGGAGCTGTTTTTT; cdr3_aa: CAISDRLAERSTGELFF
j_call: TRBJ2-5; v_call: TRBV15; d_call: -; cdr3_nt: TGTGCCACCAGCAGAGACAGAGAGGAGACCCAGTACTTC; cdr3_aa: CATSRDREETQYF
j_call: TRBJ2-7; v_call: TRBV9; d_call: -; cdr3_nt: TGTGCCAGCAGCCCCCGACTCGACTACGAGCAGTACTTC; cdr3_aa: CASSPRLDYEQYF
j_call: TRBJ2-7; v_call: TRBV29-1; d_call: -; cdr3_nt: TGCAGCGTTAAAGCCACAGGGAGCGAGCAGTACTTC; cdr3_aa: CSVKATGSEQYF
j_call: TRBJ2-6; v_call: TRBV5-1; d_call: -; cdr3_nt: TGCGCCAGCAGCTTGGATCCTGGGGCCAACGTCCTGACTTTC; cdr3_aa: CASSLDPGANVLTF